What follows is one T cell receptor (beta chain) and its context. Sequencing used immunoSEQ multiplex PCR; TCRdb keeps in-frame clones, though not all of them. The sample consists of a few hundred thousand clones, roughly nine tenths of them appearing once. This entry comes from a study of blood T cell repertoires in COVID-19. This TCR came from a woman aged 25 to 39 with COVID-19, enrolled during active disease. Material for sequencing was peripheral blood.

The CDR3 region is CLWPEAFF. As DNA, the CDR3 is TGCCTTTGGCCTGAAGCTTTCTTT. The chain has TRBV20-1 and TRBJ1-1; D gene uncertain. The CDR3 length is 8 residues. Germline values: CDR1 DFQATT, CDR2 SNEGSKA (reference sequence).